This T cell receptor beta chain was sequenced in a study of shared clonotypes between healthy human individuals (dated by TCRdb to about 2020). Background for the entire study: A few men and a couple of women, aged 18 to 49 years, made up the cohort. Per donor, leukapheresis produced somewhere between about 0.94 and 9 billion PBMCs. For each donor, three plates each were used for CD4 naive and CD4 memory, two plates were used for CD8 naive, and one plate was used for CD8 memory. Different laboratories and diverse techniques were used to prepare libraries and sequence TCR repertoires, to increase sequencing depth and limit assay-specific biases. To estimate repertoire size and how much clonotypes are shared between individuals, the study performed deep sequencing of blood TCR repertoires from 4 to 6 healthy adults.

About this clone itself: This clone's antigen is unknown. Qualities for individual bases were not recorded, and no much larger clone is one base off.

TCR CDR3 regions were amplified from genomic DNA by multiplex PCR using the deep immunoSEQ assay. Extracted genomic DNA from each cell subset was distributed evenly across all wells of several immunoSEQ 96-well plates, and each plate was treated as a replicate. For sorted subsets, approximately 190 ng of genomic DNA, equivalent to 25,000 to 30,000 T cell genomes, went into each replicate PCR. Purified libraries were measured with a Qubit 3.0 fluorometer, size-checked on a Bioanalyzer 2100, and measured again with the KAPA Library Quantification kit. Every immunoSEQ 96-well plate was sequenced on a separate single-read 150-cycle Illumina NextSeq 550 flow cell. Concerning the study's data processing: Because the immunoSEQ output held only junctional sequences and lacked quality scores, the filtering could not match the filtering applied to full-length reads. To assign V/J genes and CDR3, sequences were annotated using PyIR, a Python wrapper for IgBLAST v1.9, with IMGT germline references. Reads with weak V/J assignments (E-value above 1e-6), missing CDR3, stop codons, out-of-frame junctions, or ambiguous translated residues were removed. V3J clonotypes were defined by identical inferred V gene, J gene, and CDR3 amino acid sequence. Percentage overlap between repertoires was calculated by dividing the number of shared unique clonotypes by the size of the smaller repertoire. Three approaches were used to assess repertoire richness: RTK rarefaction, the Chao1 estimator, and Recon v2.1 estimates of unobserved clonotypes. Generation probabilities for all TCRbeta clonotypes obtained by the gDNA method from a handful of donors were computed using OLGA. Here the immuneACCESS table is served through TCRdb, limited to in-frame sequences with V and J called. Missing clones are a known gap in these copies; in checked studies unresolved V genes cover under half, and the rest lacks a known reason. V and J calls and clone size are copied from that table; D and trimming were computed from the DNA. This sample is represented by around 1,100,000 clones; around three quarters of them were singletons. About 0.94% of the sample is in the top ten clones.

Paper-wide results and their limitations: Rarefaction of sorted-subset datasets indicated incomplete sequencing despite the large sequencing depth. Sharing across several donors was observed for about 4.8% of naive CD4, about 4% of naive CD8, over 2% of memory CD4, and roughly 0.4% of memory CD8 clonotypes. Pairwise subsampling indicated that sequencing depth was expected to affect the degree of clonotype sharing among donors. Because the study included only a small number of donors, the genetic and exposure-history diversity represented was limited. Compared with non-shared clonotypes, clonotypes shared by all four sorted-subset donors had higher generation probabilities. Naive subsets generally had larger estimated clonotype richness than memory subsets did. Only blood was sampled, and tissue TCR repertoires likely differ from those in blood.

Cut back by 2 bases and 2 bases, the V and J ends lie 13 bases apart. Measured from the cysteine to the phenylalanine, the CDR3 is 15 residues long. Only the CDR3 part of the read is kept: 45 bases, read in frame from the first base. CDR1 and CDR2 were assigned from the germline V gene as SGHRS and YFSETQ. Donors were healthy HIV-negative adults with no recently reported acute infections or vaccinations. Every donor was a Caucasian adult living in Nashville, Tennessee, USA. Magnetic negative selection was used to enrich CD4+ T cells, after which naive cells were positively selected on CD45RA and the negative fraction became the memory subset. Blood was obtained by leukapheresis, after which PBMCs were separated by Ficoll-Histopaque density gradient centrifugation and cryopreserved in liquid nitrogen vapor phase. Purity and quantity of every magnetically sorted T cell population were checked by analytical flow cytometry. Each sorted fraction had its genomic DNA isolated and then quantified by UV absorbance on a Nanodrop 2000c.

The source is a man in his late teens or twenties in good health. Some clones in this sample may be carry-over from other donors' samples. Recombination linked TRBV5-1 to TRBJ1-2; no confident D gene assignment can be made. Sequenced sample: memory CD4+ T cells from PBMCs. The label giving this sample's cell subset or site can be read as: CD45RA-negative fraction. The CDR3 loop reads CASSFTGRSNYGYTF. Here is the DNA: TGCGCCAGCAGCTTCACGGGCCGCTCAAACTATGGCTACACCTTC.